The text below deals with one T cell receptor (beta chain). Its antigen is as yet unknown. Sequencing used immunoSEQ version 4 in survey mode. Each sample used up to 1 ug genomic DNA diluted to around 9.9 ng/uL. The repertoire was sequenced with immunoSEQ multiplex PCR; TCRdb's copy has only in-frame clones and lacks some. The table shows around 42,000 clones, with 75% to 80% occurring only once. Cells were stimulated with overlapping HIV-1 Gag 15-mer peptides. CD40L-negative CD69-negative CD45RO-high memory CD4+ T cells were sorted as populations depleted of antigen-responding cells. This sample stems from a study of persistence of HIV-infected CD4 T cells. Looking at the study overall: Two participants gave one leukapheresis sample; others gave up to about 200 mL blood repeatedly. Study-level points and caveats: Degenerate expanded CDR3beta sequences were enriched among CMV- and Gag-responding cells. Bulk TCR data could not be restricted to HIV-1-infected CMV-responding cells.

Trimming took 1 base from V and 5 from J, leaving 12 bases between them. Germline-derived CDR1 and CDR2 are LGHDT and YNNKEL (reference sequence). The CDR3 length is 15 residues. The chain is built from TRBV3-1 (or the pseudogene TRBV3-2) and TRBJ1-5; D is unresolved. This TCR was sampled from an adult man with HIV who was CMV-seropositive. The source was CD4+ T cells sorted from PBMCs after approximately 19-hour stimulation, collected from a patient who received antiretroviral therapy. CDR3 loop: CASSQGRGRYQPQHF. In DNA, the CDR3 is TGTGCCAGCAGCCAAGGGCGAGGGCGATATCAGCCCCAGCATTTT.